This is a list of T cell receptor beta chains from one sample in a study of shared clonotypes between healthy human individuals. The assay was immunoSEQ multiplex PCR, and TCRdb's table has in-frame clones only and misses some. The data show about 2.3 million clones, 85% to 95% seen once. The sample comprised naive CD4+ T cells from PBMCs. The receptors were sampled from a young man in good health. Some clones in this sample may be carry-over from other donors' samples. Each CDR3 is given with its conserved first and last residue. A D gene is named only where the DNA matches it firmly. The size of a clone is reported for some rows only, either as once, few or many, or as a class for expanded clones.

TRBV30	.	13	TRBJ2-1	TRBD2	CAWSSMGGGQQFF	TGTGCCTGGAGCTCAATGGGCGGGGGGCAGCAGTTCTTC
TRBV29-1	.	14	TRBJ2-1	TRBD1	CSVQADRGYNEQFF	TGCAGCGTTCAAGCAGACAGGGGCTACAATGAGCAGTTCTTC
TRBV28	.	16	TRBJ1-5	.	CASSPRGRYSNQPQHF	TGTGCCAGCAGTCCGAGGGGTCGGTATAGCAATCAGCCCCAGCATTTT
TRBV6-6	.	14	TRBJ1-2	TRBD1	CASSFGGGDYGYTF	TGTGCCAGCAGTTTCGGAGGGGGCGACTATGGCTACACCTTC
TRBV6-6	.	13	TRBJ1-1	.	CASSYYAYLEAFF	TGTGCCAGCAGTTACTACGCGTATCTTGAAGCTTTCTTT
TRBV27	.	16	TRBJ2-1	.	CASSPLTFLASDEQFF	TGTGCCAGCAGTCCCCTCACCTTTCTAGCATCGGATGAGCAGTTCTTC
TRBV27	once	14	TRBJ2-5	.	CASSPARPRETQYF	TGTGCCAGCAGCCCAGCCCGACCCAGGGAGACCCAGTACTTC
TRBV5-1	.	13	TRBJ1-1	TRBD1	CASSFQQTGEAFF	TGCGCCAGCAGCTTCCAGCAGACAGGGGAAGCTTTCTTT
TRBV6-5	once	16	TRBJ2-7	TRBD2	CASSYSTLTSGYEQYF	TGTGCCAGCAGTTACTCGACTCTGACTAGCGGGTACGAGCAGTACTTC
TRBV5-6	.	13	TRBJ2-3	TRBD1	CASSQGQGARMYF	TGTGCCAGCAGCCAAGGACAGGGGGCCCGGATGTATTTT
TRBV7-8	.	16	TRBJ2-7	TRBD1	CASSGHRGGIGGEQYF	TGTGCCAGCAGCGGCCATCGAGGGGGCATAGGGGGCGAGCAGTACTTC
TRBV5-5	once	18	TRBJ2-6	.	CASLEVLKQGSGANVLTF	TGTGCCAGTTTAGAAGTCTTGAAACAGGGATCCGGGGCCAACGTCCTGACTTTC
TRBV6-6	.	15	TRBJ1-2	TRBD1	CASSSRQGVPYGYTF	TGTGCCAGCAGTTCCAGACAGGGGGTCCCATATGGCTACACCTTC
TRBV2	few	13	TRBJ1-2	.	CASSEGTFYGYTF	TGTGCCAGCAGTGAGGGGACCTTCTATGGCTACACCTTC
TRBV5-1	.	18	TRBJ2-6	TRBD1	CASSSGGTGGAGANVLTF	TGCGCCAGCAGCTCTGGGGGCACAGGGGGCGCTGGGGCCAACGTCCTGACTTTC
TRBV5-1	.	13	TRBJ2-5	.	CASSGQGQETQYF	TGCGCCAGCAGCGGCCAGGGTCAAGAGACCCAGTACTTC
TRBV19	.	14	TRBJ1-2	TRBD1	CASTRDRGQYGYTF	TGTGCCAGTACCCGGGACAGGGGGCAGTATGGCTACACCTTC
TRBV28	.	16	TRBJ1-2	.	CASSFLGQTSNYGYTF	TGTGCCAGCAGTTTTTTAGGGCAGACCTCTAACTATGGCTACACCTTC
TRBV19	few	13	TRBJ1-2	.	CASSKAVIYGYTF	TGTGCCAGTAGTAAGGCCGTAATCTATGGCTACACCTTC
TRBV6-5	.	13	TRBJ1-1	.	CASSTTGNTEAFF	TGTGCCAGCAGTACGACGGGGAACACTGAAGCTTTCTTT
TRBV28	.	12	TRBJ2-4	TRBD2	CASSGGVNIQYF	TGTGCCAGCAGTGGGGGGGTGAACATTCAGTACTTC
TRBV6-1	.	15	TRBJ1-1	TRBD1	CASSEPQGASTEAFF	TGTGCCAGCAGTGAGCCACAGGGGGCTAGCACTGAAGCTTTCTTT
TRBV5-1	.	15	TRBJ2-1	.	CASSLGGQSYNEQFF	TGCGCCAGCAGCTTGGGTGGACAGTCCTACAATGAGCAGTTCTTC
TRBV19	once	15	TRBJ1-4	TRBD1	CASNRPVRGHEKLFF	TGTGCCAGCAATCGTCCGGTCAGGGGGCATGAAAAACTGTTTTTT
TRBV4-1	.	15	TRBJ1-3	.	CASSQDGVSGNTIYF	TGCGCCAGCAGCCAAGATGGGGTCTCTGGAAACACCATATATTTT
TRBV6-6	.	15	TRBJ2-5	.	CASSYFAGTQETQYF	TGTGCCAGCAGTTACTTCGCGGGGACACAAGAGACCCAGTACTTC
TRBV5-6	.	15	TRBJ1-4	TRBD1	CASSGQGGGNEKLFF	TGTGCCAGCAGCGGACAGGGCGGTGGTAATGAAAAACTGTTTTTT
TRBV2	.	16	TRBJ2-1	TRBD2	CASSLFKREPPGEQFF	TGTGCCAGCAGTCTGTTCAAGCGGGAACCCCCGGGTGAGCAGTTCTTC
TRBV28	once	21	TRBJ1-5	.	CASNLSLIRREPTEGHQPQHF	TGTGCCAGCAATTTATCTCTCATACGTCGGGAACCAACAGAAGGTCATCAGCCCCAGCATTTT
TRBV7-3	.	12	TRBJ2-2	.	CASSPRSGELFF	TGTGCCAGCAGCCCTCGGTCCGGGGAGCTGTTTTTT
TRBV27	.	13	TRBJ1-2	.	CASSFRGGYGYTF	TGTGCCAGCAGTTTCCGGGGCGGATATGGCTACACCTTC
TRBV5-4	.	15	TRBJ2-6	.	CASSGAEAGANVLTF	TGTGCCAGCAGCGGTGCCGAGGCTGGGGCCAACGTCCTGACTTTC
TRBV6-5	.	13	TRBJ1-5	.	CASRGRGDQPQHF	TGTGCCAGCAGGGGTCGGGGGGATCAGCCCCAGCATTTT
TRBV15	.	13	TRBJ1-5	.	CATSRTLDQPQHF	TGTGCCACCAGCAGAACCCTAGATCAGCCCCAGCATTTT
TRBV5-1	.	16	TRBJ2-7	.	CASSLGAARSSYEQYF	TGCGCCAGCAGCTTGGGGGCAGCCCGCAGCTCCTACGAGCAGTACTTC
TRBV9	.	15	TRBJ2-1	.	CASSMTSSSYNEQFF	TGTGCCAGCAGCATGACGTCCAGCTCCTACAATGAGCAGTTCTTC
TRBV4-1	.	13	TRBJ1-5	.	CASSQDGGRPQHF	TGCGCCAGCAGCCAAGATGGGGGCAGGCCCCAGCATTTT
TRBV19	few	16	TRBJ1-1	.	CASSGPRQASRTEAFF	TGTGCCAGTAGCGGCCCGAGGCAGGCCTCGAGGACTGAAGCTTTCTTT
TRBV7-9	.	15	TRBJ2-3	TRBD1	CASSRDRGFTDTQYF	TGTGCCAGCAGTAGGGACAGGGGATTCACAGATACGCAGTATTTT
TRBV30	.	14	TRBJ1-2	.	CAWSKLGVAYGYTF	TGTGCCTGGAGTAAGTTAGGGGTGGCCTATGGCTACACCTTC
TRBV2	.	14	TRBJ2-7	TRBD1	CASSGQGAAYEQYF	TGTGCCAGCAGTGGACAGGGGGCCGCGTACGAGCAGTACTTC
TRBV19	few	12	TRBJ1-5	.	CASSFLVQPQHF	TGTGCCAGTAGTTTCTTGGTCCAGCCCCAGCATTTT
TRBV5-6	.	15	TRBJ1-6	.	CASSLRVSYNSPLHF	TGTGCCAGCAGCTTGCGGGTATCCTATAATTCACCCCTCCACTTT
TRBV21-1	.	18	TRBJ2-7	.	CASSKGVQKLGILYEQYF	TGTGCCAGCAGCAAAGGGGTGCAAAAACTAGGGATCCTCTACGAGCAGTACTTC
TRBV19	.	12	TRBJ2-7	.	CASRSGTYEQYF	TGTGCCAGTAGGAGCGGTACCTACGAGCAGTACTTC
TRBV9	.	15	TRBJ1-5	.	CASSVGWGGDQPQHF	TGTGCCAGCAGCGTAGGTTGGGGGGGCGATCAGCCCCAGCATTTT
TRBV2	.	14	TRBJ1-1	TRBD1	CASSYGQGNTEAFF	TGTGCCAGCAGCTACGGACAGGGGAACACTGAAGCTTTCTTT
TRBV18	.	16	TRBJ1-5	TRBD1	CASSLQQGPSNQPQHF	TGTGCCAGCTCACTCCAACAGGGGCCGAGCAATCAGCCCCAGCATTTT